A single TCR beta chain is shown here with its context. The data were produced by immunoSEQ multiplex PCR, yet TCRdb's version contains in-frame clones alone and is incomplete. Of a few hundred thousand clones in the sample, roughly 85% were seen once. V was cut by 0 bases and J by 9 bases, with 13 bases left in between. CDR1 is SGHRS, CDR2 YFSETQ, per germline. The CDR3 runs to 14 residues. These data come from a study of blood T cell repertoires in COVID-19. Overall study context: T cells, B-cell-depleted T cells, or PBMCs provided the cDNA or gDNA that served as material.

Source material: peripheral blood. This sequence was found in a young woman with acute or convalescent COVID-19. The chain couples TRBV5-1 to TRBJ2-1; D is perhaps TRBD2 (6 bases). This chain's CDR3 is CASSLGLEVGEQFF. CDR3 sequence (DNA): TGCGCCAGCAGCTTGGGACTAGAGGTGGGTGAGCAGTTCTTC.